One and the same sample provided the 5 T cell receptor beta chains below, sequenced in a study of CD8 T cells in Susac syndrome. Random hexamers were used to reverse transcribe an amount of about 0.45 to 1 ug RNA. TCRdb ran MiXCR on the immunoSEQ multiplex PCR reads and lists one entry per CDR3 protein. The table lists approximately 230,000 distinct CDR3 sequences, about 93% of them singletons. The material sequenced was CD4+ T cells from PBMCs. All receptors derive from a human donor with multiple sclerosis.

This chain connects TRBV28 to TRBJ1-1; TRBD1 is a possible D gene (5 bases). CDR1 is MDHEN, CDR2 SYDVKM, per germline. The germline V and J ends were trimmed by 7 bases and 0 bases, with 21 bases remaining between them. The CDR3 length is 17 residues. The CDR3 region is CASTIITGGSVNTEAFF. The CDR3 DNA reads as TGTGCCAGCACCATTATTACAGGTGGCAGCGTGAACACTGAAGCTTTCTTT.

CDR3 sequence (DNA): TGTGCCAGCAGCCCGCTGAAACCAGAGACCCAGTACTTC. Its protein is CASSPLKPETQYF. The rearrangement links TRBV7-9 to TRBJ2-5; D is unclear. V lost 5 bases, J lost 4 bases, and 11 bases lay in between. The CDR3 extends over 13 amino acids. Germline CDR1 is SEHNR and CDR2 is FQNEAQ (reference sequence).

Here the CDR3 DNA reads TGTGCCAGCAGCCTAGGGACCACCGTCGACAGTGGGCAGTTCTTC. Amino acid sequence: CASSLGTTVDSGQFF. The chain couples TRBV6-4 to TRBJ2-1, with D perhaps TRBD1 or TRBD2 (5 bases each). V lost 6 bases to trimming and J lost 12 bases, with 24 bases between them. The CDR3 loop spans 15 amino acids. Germline CDR1 and CDR2: MRHNA and SNTAGT.

The rearrangement joins TRBV5-1 to TRBJ2-5, with 8 bases matching TRBD1. V was pared by 0 bases and J by 5 bases, with 9 bases of the junction left unmatched. The germline gives CDR1 SGHRS, CDR2 YFSETQ. The CDR3 is 16 residues long. CDR3 sequence reads: CASSLVGSGGFETQYF. The CDR3 DNA reads TGCGCCAGCAGCTTGGTCGGCTCAGGGGGCTTTGAGACCCAGTACTTC.

The chain is built from TRBV29-1 and TRBJ2-2; no reliable D call. The CDR3 contains 13 residues. Germline V CDR1 and CDR2: SQVTM, ANQGSEA. With 6 bases removed from V and 1 base from J, the gap between germline ends came to 9 bases. DNA for the CDR3: TGCAGCGTAGAGATCGAGAACACCGGGGAGCTGTTTTTT. It translates to CSVEIENTGELFF.